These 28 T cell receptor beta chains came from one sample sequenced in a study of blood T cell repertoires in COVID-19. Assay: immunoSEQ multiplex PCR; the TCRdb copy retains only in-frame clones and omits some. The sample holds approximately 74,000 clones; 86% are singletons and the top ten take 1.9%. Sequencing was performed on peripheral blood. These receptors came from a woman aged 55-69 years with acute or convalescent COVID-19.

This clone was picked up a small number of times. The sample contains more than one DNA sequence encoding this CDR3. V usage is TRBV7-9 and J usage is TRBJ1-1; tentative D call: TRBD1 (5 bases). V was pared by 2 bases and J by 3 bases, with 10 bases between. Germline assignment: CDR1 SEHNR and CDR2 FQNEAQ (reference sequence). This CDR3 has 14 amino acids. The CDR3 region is CASSLNRGYTEAFF. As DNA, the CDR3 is TGTGCCAGCAGCTTAAATAGGGGCTACACTGAAGCTTTCTTT.

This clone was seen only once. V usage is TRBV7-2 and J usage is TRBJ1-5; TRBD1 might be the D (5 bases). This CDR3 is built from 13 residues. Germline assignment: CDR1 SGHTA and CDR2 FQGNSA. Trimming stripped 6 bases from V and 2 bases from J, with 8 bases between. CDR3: CASSPQGNQPQHF. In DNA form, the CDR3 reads TGTGCCAGCAGTCCACAGGGCAATCAGCCCCAGCATTTT.

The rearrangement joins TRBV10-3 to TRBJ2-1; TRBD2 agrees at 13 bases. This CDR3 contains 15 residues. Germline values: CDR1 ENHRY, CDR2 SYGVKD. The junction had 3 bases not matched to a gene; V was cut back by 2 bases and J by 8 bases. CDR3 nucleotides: TGTGCCATCAGTGAGGGACTAGCGGGAGTCTATGAGCAGTTCTTC. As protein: CAISEGLAGVYEQFF.

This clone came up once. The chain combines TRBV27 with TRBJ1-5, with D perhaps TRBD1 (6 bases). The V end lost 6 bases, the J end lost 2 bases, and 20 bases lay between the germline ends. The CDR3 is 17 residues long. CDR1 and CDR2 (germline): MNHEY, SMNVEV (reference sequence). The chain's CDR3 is CASSPHRDGRGNQPQHF. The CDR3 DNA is TGTGCCAGCAGCCCACACAGGGACGGACGTGGCAATCAGCCCCAGCATTTT.

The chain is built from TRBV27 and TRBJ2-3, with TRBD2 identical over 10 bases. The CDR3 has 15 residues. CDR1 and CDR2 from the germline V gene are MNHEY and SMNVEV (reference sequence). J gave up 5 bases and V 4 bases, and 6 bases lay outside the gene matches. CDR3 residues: CASSSGTSDLDTQYF. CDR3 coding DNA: TGTGCCAGCAGTTCCGGGACTAGCGACTTAGATACGCAGTATTTT.

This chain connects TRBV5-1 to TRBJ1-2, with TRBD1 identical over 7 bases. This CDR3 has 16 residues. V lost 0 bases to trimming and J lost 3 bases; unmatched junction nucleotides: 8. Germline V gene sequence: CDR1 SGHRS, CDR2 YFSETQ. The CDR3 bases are TGCGCCAGCAGCTTGGCAGGGGACAGTGCCTACTATGGCTACACCTTC. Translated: CASSLAGDSAYYGYTF.

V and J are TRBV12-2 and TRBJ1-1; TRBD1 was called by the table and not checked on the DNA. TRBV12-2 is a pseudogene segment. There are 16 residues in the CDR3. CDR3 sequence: CASRLEDRGANTEAFF. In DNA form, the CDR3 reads TGTGCAAGTCGCTTAGAAGACAGGGGCGCGAACACTGAAGCTTTCTTT.

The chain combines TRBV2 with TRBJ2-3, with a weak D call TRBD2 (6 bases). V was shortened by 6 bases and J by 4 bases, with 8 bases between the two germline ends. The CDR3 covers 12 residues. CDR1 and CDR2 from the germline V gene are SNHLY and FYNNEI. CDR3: CASREGADTQYF. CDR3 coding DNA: TGTGCCAGCAGGGAGGGAGCAGATACGCAGTATTTT.

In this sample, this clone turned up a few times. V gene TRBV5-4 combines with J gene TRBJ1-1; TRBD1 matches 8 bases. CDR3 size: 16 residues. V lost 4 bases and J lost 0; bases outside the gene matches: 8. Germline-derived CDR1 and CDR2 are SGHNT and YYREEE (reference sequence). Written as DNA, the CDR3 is TGTGCCAGCAGCCCGGAACCGGACAGGGTGAACACTGAAGCTTTCTTT. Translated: CASSPEPDRVNTEAFF.

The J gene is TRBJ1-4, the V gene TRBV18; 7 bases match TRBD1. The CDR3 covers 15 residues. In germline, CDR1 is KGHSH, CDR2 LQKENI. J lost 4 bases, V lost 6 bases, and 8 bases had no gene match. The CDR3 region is CASSLLGDSNEKLFF. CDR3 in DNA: TGTGCCAGCTCGCTACTAGGGGACAGTAATGAAAAACTGTTTTTT.

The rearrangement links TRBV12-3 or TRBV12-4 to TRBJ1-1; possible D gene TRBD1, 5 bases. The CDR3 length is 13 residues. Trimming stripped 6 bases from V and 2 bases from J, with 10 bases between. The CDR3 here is CASSTGENTEAFF. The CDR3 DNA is TGTGCCAGCAGCACAGGTGAAAACACTGAAGCTTTCTTT.

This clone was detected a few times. The CDR3 sequence is CASSQGTQGFSEAFF. CDR3 nucleotide sequence: TGTGCCAGCAGCCAAGGAACACAGGGTTTTTCTGAAGCTTTCTTT. The chain uses TRBV3-1 (or the pseudogene TRBV3-2) and TRBJ1-1; D may be TRBD1 (6 bases). V lost 1 base and J 6 bases, leaving 15 bases between the germline ends. Looked up from germline, CDR1 is LGHDT and CDR2 is YNNKEL (reference sequence). This CDR3 spans 15 amino acids.

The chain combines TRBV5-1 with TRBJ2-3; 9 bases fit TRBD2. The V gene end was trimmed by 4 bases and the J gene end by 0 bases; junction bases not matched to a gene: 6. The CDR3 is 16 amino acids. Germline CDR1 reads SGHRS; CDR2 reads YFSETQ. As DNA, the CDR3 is TGCGCCAGCAGCCTCGGGACTAGCCCTAGCACAGATACGCAGTATTTT. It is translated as CASSLGTSPSTDTQYF.

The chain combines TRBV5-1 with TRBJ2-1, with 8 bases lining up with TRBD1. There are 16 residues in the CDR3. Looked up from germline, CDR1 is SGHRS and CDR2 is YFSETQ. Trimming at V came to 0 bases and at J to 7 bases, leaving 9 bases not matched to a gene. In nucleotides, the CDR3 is TGCGCCAGCAGCTTGGAATCGGCAGGGGGCTGGAATGAGCAGTTCTTC. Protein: CASSLESAGGWNEQFF.

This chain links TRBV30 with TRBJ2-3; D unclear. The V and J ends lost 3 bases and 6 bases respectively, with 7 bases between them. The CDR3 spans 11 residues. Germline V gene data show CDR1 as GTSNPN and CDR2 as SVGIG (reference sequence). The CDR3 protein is CAWSARDTQYF. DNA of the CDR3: TGTGCCTGGAGCGCCAGGGATACGCAGTATTTT.

CDR3 coding DNA: TGTGCCAGCAGCCAGCGACAGCTGGACACTGAAGCTTTCTTT. Protein: CASSQRQLDTEAFF. V and J are TRBV3-1 (or the pseudogene TRBV3-2) and TRBJ1-1, with D tentatively TRBD1 (5 bases). The CDR3 extends over 14 amino acids. The germline CDR1 and CDR2 sequences are LGHDT and YNNKEL (reference sequence). Trimming took off 3 bases at V and 3 bases at J, with 11 bases between the two ends.

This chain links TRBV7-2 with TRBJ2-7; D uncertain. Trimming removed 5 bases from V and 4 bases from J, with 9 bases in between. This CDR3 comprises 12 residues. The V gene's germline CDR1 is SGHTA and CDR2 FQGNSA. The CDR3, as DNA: TGTGCCAGCAGCCCCGCGGCATACGAGCAGTACTTC. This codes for CASSPAAYEQYF.

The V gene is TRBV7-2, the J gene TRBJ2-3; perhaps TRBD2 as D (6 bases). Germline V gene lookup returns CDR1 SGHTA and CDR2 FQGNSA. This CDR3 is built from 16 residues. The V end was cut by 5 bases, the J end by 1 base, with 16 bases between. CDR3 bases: TGTGCCAGCAGCCGCCGAATCGGCGGGGGCACAGATACGCAGTATTTT. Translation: CASSRRIGGGTDTQYF. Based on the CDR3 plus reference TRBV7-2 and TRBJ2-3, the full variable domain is GAGVSQSPSNKVTEKGKDVELRCDPISGHTALYWYRQSLGQGLEFLIYFQGNSAPDKSGLPSDRFSAERTGGSVSTLTIQRTQQEDSAVYLCASSRRIGGGTDTQYFGPGTRLTVL.

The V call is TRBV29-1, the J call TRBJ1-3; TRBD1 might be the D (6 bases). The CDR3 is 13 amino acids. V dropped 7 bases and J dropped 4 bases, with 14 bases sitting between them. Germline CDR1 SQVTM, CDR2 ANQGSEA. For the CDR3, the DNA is TGCAGCGCCGACAAGGACAGCGGAAACACCATATATTTT. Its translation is CSADKDSGNTIYF. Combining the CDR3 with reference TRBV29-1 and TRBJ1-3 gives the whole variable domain SAVISQKPSRDICQRGTSLTIQCQVDSQVTMMFWYRQQPGQSLTLIATANQGSEATYESGFVIDKFPISRPNLTFSTLTVSNMSPEDSSIYLCSADKDSGNTIYFGEGSWLTVV.

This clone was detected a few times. DNA for the CDR3: TGTGCCAGCAGCCGGGACAGGCATTCACCCCTCCACTTT. It encodes CASSRDRHSPLHF. The gene calls are TRBV5-6 and TRBJ1-6, with 8 bases fitting TRBD1. Germline-derived CDR1 and CDR2 are SGHDT and YYEEEE. V shed 4 bases and J 8 bases; nucleotides not matched to a gene: 2. CDR3 length equals 13 residues.

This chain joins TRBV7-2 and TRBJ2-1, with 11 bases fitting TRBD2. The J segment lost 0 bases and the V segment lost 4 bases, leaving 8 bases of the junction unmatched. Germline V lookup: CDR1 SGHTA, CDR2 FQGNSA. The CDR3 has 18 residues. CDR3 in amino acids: CASSSGTSGRSSYNEQFF. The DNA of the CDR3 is TGTGCCAGCAGCTCCGGGACTAGCGGACGAAGCTCCTACAATGAGCAGTTCTTC.

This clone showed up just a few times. CDR3 protein: CASSQQGDSVNTGELFF. In DNA form, the CDR3 reads TGTGCCAGCAGCCAACAAGGGGATTCGGTAAACACCGGGGAGCTGTTTTTT. The chain has TRBV4-2 and TRBJ2-2, with D perhaps TRBD1 (5 bases). V was pared by 2 bases and J by 2 bases, with 15 bases between. The CDR3 length is 17 residues. Germline CDR1 and CDR2: LGHNA and YNFKEQ.

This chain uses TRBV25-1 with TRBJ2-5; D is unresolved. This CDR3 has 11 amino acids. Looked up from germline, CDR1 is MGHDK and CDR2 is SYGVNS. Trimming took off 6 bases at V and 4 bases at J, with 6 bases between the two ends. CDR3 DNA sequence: TGTGCCAGCAGCGTTATAGAGACCCAGTACTTC. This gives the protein CASSVIETQYF.

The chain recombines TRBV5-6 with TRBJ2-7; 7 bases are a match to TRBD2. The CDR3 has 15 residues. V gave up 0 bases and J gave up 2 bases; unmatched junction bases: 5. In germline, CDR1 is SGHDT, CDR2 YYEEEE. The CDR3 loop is CASSLESSGPYEQYF. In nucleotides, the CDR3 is TGTGCCAGCAGCTTGGAGTCTAGCGGCCCCTACGAGCAGTACTTC.

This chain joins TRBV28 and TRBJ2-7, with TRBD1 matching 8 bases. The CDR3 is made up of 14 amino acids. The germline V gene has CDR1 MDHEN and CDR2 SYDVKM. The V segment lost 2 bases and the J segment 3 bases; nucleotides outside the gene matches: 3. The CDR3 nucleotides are TGTGCCAGCAGTTTAAGACAGGGGCTCTACGAGCAGTACTTC. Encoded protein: CASSLRQGLYEQYF.

The CDR3 DNA follows: TGCGCCAGCAGCTTTAGCGGGAGCACAGATACGCAGTATTTT. Translation: CASSFSGSTDTQYF. The rearrangement uses TRBV5-1 and TRBJ2-3, with 7 bases aligning to TRBD2. Trimming took 2 bases from V and 0 from J; bases not matched to a gene: 0. Germline V gene data show CDR1 as SGHRS and CDR2 as YFSETQ. The CDR3 is 14 residues long.

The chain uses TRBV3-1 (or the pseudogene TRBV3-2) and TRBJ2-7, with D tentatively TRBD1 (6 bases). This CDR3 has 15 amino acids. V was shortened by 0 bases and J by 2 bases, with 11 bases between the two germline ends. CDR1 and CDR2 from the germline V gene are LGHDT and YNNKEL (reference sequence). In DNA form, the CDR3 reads TGTGCCAGCAGCCAAGAGTGGGGGCGCGCCTACGAGCAGTACTTC. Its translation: CASSQEWGRAYEQYF.

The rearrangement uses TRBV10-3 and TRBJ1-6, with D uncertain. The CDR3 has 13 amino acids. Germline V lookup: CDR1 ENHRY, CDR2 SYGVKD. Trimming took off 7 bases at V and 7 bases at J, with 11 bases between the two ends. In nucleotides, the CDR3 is TGTGCCATCAATCCCAGGTACAATTCACCCCTCCACTTT. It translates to CAINPRYNSPLHF.